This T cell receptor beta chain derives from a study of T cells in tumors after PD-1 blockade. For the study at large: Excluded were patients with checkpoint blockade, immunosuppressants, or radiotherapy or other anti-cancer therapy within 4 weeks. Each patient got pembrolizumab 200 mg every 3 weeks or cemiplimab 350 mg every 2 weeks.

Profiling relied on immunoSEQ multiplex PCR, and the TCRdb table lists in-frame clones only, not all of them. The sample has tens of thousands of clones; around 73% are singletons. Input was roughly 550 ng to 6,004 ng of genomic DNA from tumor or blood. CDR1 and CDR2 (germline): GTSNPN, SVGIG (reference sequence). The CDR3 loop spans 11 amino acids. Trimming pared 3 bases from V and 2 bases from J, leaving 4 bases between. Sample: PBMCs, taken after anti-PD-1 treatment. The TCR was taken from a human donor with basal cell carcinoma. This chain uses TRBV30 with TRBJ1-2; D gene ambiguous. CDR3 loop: CAWRDNYGYTF. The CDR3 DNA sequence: TGTGCCTGGAGGGACAACTATGGCTACACCTTC.